The clone carrying this TCR beta chain occurred a few times. Original methodology: Reference gene primer amplification gave nucleated cell count estimates. Sequenced by immunoSEQ multiplex PCR; TCRdb stores in-frame clones only, minus some. From that table come the V and J calls and clone size; the DNA was used to work out D and trimming. The repertoire holds nearly 60,000 clones, with nearly 90% as singletons. This sample was taken from a study of blood T cell repertoires in COVID-19. Overall study: Whether acute or convalescent, the COVID-19 samples came from the United States, Italy and Spain.

With 4 bases clipped from V and 5 bases from J, the junction kept 12 bases outside the gene matches. The CDR3 loop spans 17 amino acids. Germline assignment: CDR1 SEHNR and CDR2 FQNEAQ (reference sequence). The sequenced sample was peripheral blood. The sequence was collected from a man in his 60s with active COVID-19. The genes are TRBV7-9 and TRBJ2-3; TRBD2 matches at 10 bases. CDR3 protein: CASSSTSGSTQEDTQYF. CDR3 coding DNA: TGTGCCAGCAGCTCGACTAGCGGGTCTACTCAGGAAGATACGCAGTATTTT.